The 22 T cell receptor beta chains in this list originate from one sample, sequenced in a study of cytomegalovirus exposure and HLA in healthy donors. TCRdb's table, derived via immunoSEQ multiplex PCR, lists solely in-frame clones and lacks some. The table has over 200,000 clones, 90% seen once; the top ten hold approximately 3%. The sample taken for sequencing was PBMCs. Receptor source: a woman aged 25 to 39 in good health and CMV-seronegative.

V is TRBV15 and J is TRBJ1-5, with TRBD1 identical over 10 bases. The ends lost 2 bases at V and 6 bases at J; junction bases unmatched: 7. Germline V lookup: CDR1 LNHNV, CDR2 YYDKDF (reference sequence). This CDR3 spans 16 amino acids. CDR3 DNA sequence: TGTGCCACCAGCAGACCTCGACAGGGGGCGGTTCAGCCCCAGCATTTT. It encodes CATSRPRQGAVQPQHF.

A word on this clone: This CDR3 is also generated by other DNA sequences in the sample. The chain uses TRBV27 and TRBJ2-1; tentatively, D is TRBD1 (5 bases). Trimming left V 3 bases short and J 7 bases short, with 10 bases between. This CDR3 region has 13 residues. Germline assignment: CDR1 MNHEY and CDR2 SMNVEV (reference sequence). The CDR3 sequence is CASSLPPGNEQFF. Here the CDR3 DNA reads TGTGCCAGCAGTTTGCCTCCAGGGAATGAGCAGTTCTTC.

The rearrangement uses TRBV5-1 and TRBJ2-6; maybe TRBD2 (5 bases). The V end lost 1 base, the J end lost 2 bases, and 7 bases lay between the germline ends. This CDR3 region has 15 residues. CDR1 is SGHRS and CDR2 is YFSETQ in the germline V gene. The CDR3 DNA is TGCGCCAGCAGCTTGTCGGGGACTGGGGCCAACGTCCTGACTTTC. It codes for CASSLSGTGANVLTF.

V gene TRBV30 combines with J gene TRBJ1-4, with TRBD1 identical over 11 bases. With V trimmed by 3 bases and J by 8 bases, 8 bases remained unmatched. CDR1 is GTSNPN and CDR2 is SVGIG in the germline V gene (reference sequence). The CDR3 has 15 residues. CDR3 amino acids: CAWRLTDRGREKLFF. The DNA for the CDR3 is TGTGCCTGGAGACTGACGGACAGGGGGCGAGAAAAACTGTTTTTT.

For this clone: Other DNA sequences within the sample encode an identical CDR3. The chain combines TRBV20-1 with TRBJ2-5, with D unresolved. Germline V gives CDR1 DFQATT, CDR2 SNEGSKA (reference sequence). This CDR3 spans 10 amino acids. V lost 3 bases, J lost 5 bases, and 4 bases lay in between. CDR3 residues: CSARRETQYF. The CDR3 nucleotides are TGCAGTGCTAGGAGGGAGACCCAGTACTTC.

The chain carries TRBV6-5 and TRBJ2-1; D is unclear. Trimming took off 0 bases at V and 8 bases at J, with 17 bases between the two ends. Germline loops: CDR1 MNHEY, CDR2 SVGAGI. This CDR3 contains 16 residues. The CDR3 DNA reads as TGTGCCAGCAGTTACTCTAATTTACCCCCCTCCGATGAGCAGTTCTTC. Protein: CASSYSNLPPSDEQFF.

In its sample, this clone was seen a few times. The CDR3 nucleotides are TGTGCCAGTAGTATAGATTTGACTAGCGGGAGAAGAAATGAGCAGTTCTTC. It translates to CASSIDLTSGRRNEQFF. The chain combines TRBV19 with TRBJ2-1; 12 nucleotides line up with TRBD2. Germline CDR1 is LNHDA and CDR2 is SQIVND (reference sequence). Losses at the gene ends were 0 bases for V and 7 bases for J; bases not matched to a gene: 7. This CDR3 spans 17 amino acids.

The rearrangement uses TRBV6-1 and TRBJ2-7, with 7 bases fitting TRBD1. CDR1 MNHNS and CDR2 SASEGT come from the germline V gene. J gave up 5 bases and V 4 bases, and 8 bases lay outside the gene matches. The CDR3 sequence is 14 residues long. CDR3 sequence (DNA): TGTGCCAGCAGTGCTTTGACAGGGACCAACGAGCAGTACTTC. Translation gives CASSALTGTNEQYF.

The chain employs TRBV5-1 and TRBJ2-2, with D possibly matching TRBD1 (5 bases). Trimming stripped 4 bases from V and 1 base from J, with 14 bases between. The germline gives CDR1 SGHRS, CDR2 YFSETQ. The CDR3 totals 16 residues. As DNA, the CDR3 is TGCGCCAGCAGCAAATGGACCACAGGGAACACCGGGGAGCTGTTTTTT. It specifies CASSKWTTGNTGELFF.

The chain joins TRBV9 to TRBJ2-7, with no clear D. The V gene lost 4 bases and the J gene lost 6 bases, with 11 bases spanning the gap. Germline assignment: CDR1 SGDLS and CDR2 YYNGEE. The CDR3 extends over 12 amino acids. This CDR3 is CASSFTGVEQYF. CDR3 bases: TGTGCCAGCAGCTTCACTGGGGTCGAGCAGTACTTC.

This CDR3 is CASSVASGTDTQYF. The CDR3 region has the DNA TGTGCCAGCAGCGTAGCTAGCGGCACAGATACGCAGTATTTT. J is TRBJ2-3 and V is TRBV9, with D possibly being TRBD2 (6 bases). The CDR3 covers 14 residues. Trimming stripped 0 bases from V and 1 base from J, with 6 bases between. Germline CDR1 reads SGDLS; CDR2 reads YYNGEE.

This chain connects TRBV27 to TRBJ2-4, with TRBD1 matching over 7 bases. V shed 4 bases, J shed 0 bases, and the junction held 6 bases outside the gene matches. Germline CDR1 MNHEY, CDR2 SMNVEV (reference sequence). The CDR3 spans 16 residues. The CDR3 DNA is TGTGCCAGCAGTTCCCGACAGGGAGTAGCCAAAAACATTCAGTACTTC. Its translation: CASSSRQGVAKNIQYF.

This clone was seen only once. The chain joins TRBV10-2 to TRBJ2-1, with TRBD1 as a possible D gene (6 bases). Trimming shortened V by 0 bases and J by 15 bases, and 9 bases separated the two germline ends. CDR1 WSHSY and CDR2 SAAADI come from the germline V gene. CDR3 size: 11 residues. In nucleotides, the CDR3 is TGCGCCAGCAGTGAGTCCCAGGGGTGGTTCTTC. It translates to CASSESQGWFF.

The chain has TRBV5-5 and TRBJ2-7; D gene uncertain. V was shortened by 1 base and J by 5 bases, with 7 bases between the two germline ends. Germline assignment: CDR1 SGHKS and CDR2 YYEKEE (reference sequence). This CDR3 comprises 12 residues. The chain's CDR3 is CASSLPSDEQYF. In nucleotides, the CDR3 is TGTGCCAGCAGCTTGCCATCGGACGAGCAGTACTTC. The full variable domain, with the rest looked up from reference TRBV5-5 and TRBJ2-7, is DAGVTQSPTHLIKTRGQQVTLRCSPISGHKSVSWYQQVLGQGPQFIFQYYEKEERGRGNFPDRFSARQFPNYSSELNVNALLLGDSALYLCASSLPSDEQYFGPGTRLTVT.

This CDR3 reads CASSPSPQETQYF. The CDR3 DNA is TGCGCCAGCAGCCCATCTCCCCAAGAGACCCAGTACTTC. This chain uses TRBV4-1 with TRBJ2-5; D is ambiguous. In germline, CDR1 is MGHRA, CDR2 YSYEKL. The CDR3 has 13 residues. Trimming left V 4 bases short and J 1 base short, with 7 bases between.

The chain recombines TRBV4-1 with TRBJ2-7; D is undetermined. V was cut by 0 bases and J by 6 bases, with 6 bases left in between. The CDR3 runs 12 residues. CDR1 and CDR2 from the germline V gene are MGHRA and YSYEKL. CDR3 loop: CASSQDPGEQYF. The DNA of the CDR3 is TGCGCCAGCAGCCAAGACCCAGGCGAGCAGTACTTC.

The chain carries TRBV27 and TRBJ2-6; possible D gene TRBD2, 5 bases. With 5 bases removed from V and 4 bases from J, the gap between germline ends came to 12 bases. The CDR3 loop spans 15 amino acids. CDR1 MNHEY and CDR2 SMNVEV come from the germline V gene (reference sequence). CDR3 sequence reads: CASSPVTGGANVLTF. CDR3 coding DNA: TGTGCCAGCAGTCCCGTGACGGGGGGGGCCAACGTCCTGACTTTC.

This sequence joins TRBV7-8 and TRBJ2-7, with TRBD2 identical over 13 bases. The germline gives CDR1 SGHVS, CDR2 FQNEAQ. The length of the CDR3 is 16 residues. With V trimmed by 1 base and J by 6 bases, 6 bases remained unmatched. The CDR3 region is CASSLVTSGRGTEQYF. The CDR3 DNA follows: TGTGCCAGCAGCTTAGTAACTAGCGGGAGGGGCACCGAGCAGTACTTC.

The chain is built from TRBV9 and TRBJ1-4; 8 nucleotides match TRBD1. This CDR3 spans 14 amino acids. V shed 3 bases, J shed 12 bases, and the junction held 10 bases outside the gene matches. CDR1 and CDR2 from the germline V gene are SGDLS and YYNGEE. CDR3: CASSGTGPRLELFF. CDR3 in DNA: TGTGCCAGCAGCGGGACAGGGCCGAGGCTGGAACTGTTTTTT.

The chain uses TRBV28 and TRBJ2-1; 9 nucleotides match TRBD2. This CDR3 has 16 amino acids. Germline V lookup: CDR1 MDHEN, CDR2 SYDVKM. V was pared by 2 bases and J by 4 bases, with 6 bases of the junction left unmatched. In DNA form, the CDR3 reads TGTGCCAGCAGTTTACCAGCGGGAGGCGGTTACAATGAGCAGTTCTTC. As protein: CASSLPAGGGYNEQFF.

The CDR3 region has the DNA TGTGCCAGCAGTCCCATCAGGGCTTACGAGCAGTACTTC. It encodes CASSPIRAYEQYF. This chain connects TRBV27 to TRBJ2-7, with a possible D match to TRBD1 (5 bases). From germline, CDR1 is MNHEY and CDR2 SMNVEV (reference sequence). CDR3 length: 13 residues. The V gene lost 5 bases and the J gene lost 4 bases, with 12 bases spanning the gap.

The V gene is TRBV30, the J gene TRBJ2-7; no firm D call. CDR1 and CDR2 from the germline V gene are GTSNPN and SVGIG (reference sequence). Trimming shortened V by 3 bases and J by 4 bases, and 7 bases separated the two germline ends. The CDR3 has 11 amino acids. The CDR3 here is CAWSFQYEQYF. The DNA of the CDR3 is TGTGCCTGGAGCTTCCAGTACGAGCAGTACTTC.